The entry that follows covers one T cell receptor beta chain sequence. This table comes from immunoSEQ multiplex PCR, and its TCRdb copy is limited to in-frame clones, with some not included. The data show nearly 350,000 clones, around 91% seen once. This entry is derived from a study of blood T cell repertoires in COVID-19. Study information: The origin of the acute and convalescent COVID-19 samples was the United States, Italy and Spain. Sample material is recorded as cDNA or gDNA derived from T cells, B-cell-depleted T cells, or PBMCs.

The CDR3 has 14 amino acids. Germline CDR1 and CDR2: LGHNA and YSLEER. The ends were cut back, 2 bases at V and 8 bases at J, with 15 bases in the middle. The sample taken for sequencing was peripheral blood. This TCR came from a woman under 30 who had recovered from COVID-19. The genes are TRBV4-3 and TRBJ1-2; D is perhaps TRBD1 (5 bases). The CDR3 sequence is CASSQRQGGGGYTF. As DNA, the CDR3 is TGCGCCAGCAGCCAACGGCAGGGCGGTGGAGGCTACACCTTC.